This T cell receptor (beta chain) was identified during a study of shared clonotypes between healthy human individuals. Study-wide background: Three plates were used per donor for CD4 naive, three for CD4 memory, two for CD8 naive and one for CD8 memory. Study results and caveats: Non-shared clonotypes had lower generation probabilities than those shared by all four donors.

For this clone: Its antigen is unidentified.

It was CD45RO-negative cells, positively selected for CCR7, that made up naive CD8 cells, with terminally differentiated effector memory CD45RA+ cells excluded. Evenly divided among several immunoSEQ plates was the genomic DNA of each subset. This table comes from immunoSEQ multiplex PCR, and its TCRdb copy is limited to in-frame clones, with some not included. The top ten hold about 0.11% of the sample, which has approximately 600,000 clones, 90% to 95% seen once. This TCR was sampled from a woman aged 25-40 years in good health. Sequencing used naive CD8+ T cells sorted from blood.

CDR3 residues: CASSLGGNYEQYF. DNA of the CDR3: TGTGCCAGCAGCTTAGGAGGGAACTACGAGCAGTACTTC. The chain employs TRBV7-9 and TRBJ2-5, with D tentatively TRBD2 (5 bases). The J call could be wrong; TRBJ2-7 is a better fit for the DNA end. The germline V gene encodes CDR1 SEHNR and CDR2 FQNEAQ (reference sequence). This CDR3 contains 13 residues.